The 21 T cell receptor beta chains below come from one sample, sequenced in a study of identical twins. TCRdb analysed the 5' RACE reads with MiXCR anew, one entry per CDR3 protein. The table has 450,000 to 600,000 distinct CDR3 sequences, more than 20% seen once. These sequences were also reported in another study, on yellow fever vaccine responses in identical twins.

The source material was CD4+ T cells sorted from blood. These receptors originate from a woman between 18 and 30 years old in good health.

In this sample, this clonotype turned up a few times. The chain combines TRBV24-1 with TRBJ2-1, with 9 bases lining up with TRBD1. The CDR3 loop spans 16 amino acids. Germline assignment: CDR1 KGHDR and CDR2 SFDVKD. J lost 2 bases, V lost 4 bases, and 5 bases had no gene match. The CDR3 loop reads CATSDSTGGTYNEQFF. The CDR3, as DNA: TGTGCCACCAGTGACAGTACAGGGGGCACCTACAATGAGCAGTTCTTC.

A few counts support this clonotype. V gene TRBV27 combines with J gene TRBJ1-1, with D possibly matching TRBD1 (6 bases). Trimming took off 5 bases at V and 5 bases at J, with 18 bases between the two ends. The CDR3 has 15 residues. Germline CDR1 is MNHEY and CDR2 is SMNVEV (reference sequence). In DNA, the CDR3 is TGTGCCAGCAGTCCCCAGAGGGGGGTGGGGACTGAAGCTTTCTTT. It is translated as CASSPQRGVGTEAFF.

This clonotype was observed many times. The rearrangement uses TRBV7-2 and TRBJ1-5; D ambiguous. V was clipped by 1 base and J by 0 bases, with 4 bases between them. CDR1 is SGHTA and CDR2 is FQGNSA in the germline V gene. The CDR3 runs to 14 residues. CDR3: CASSLVGSNQPQHF. The CDR3, as DNA: TGTGCCAGCAGCTTAGTTGGTAGCAATCAGCCCCAGCATTTT.

This clonotype has only a few counts. V usage is TRBV5-1 and J usage is TRBJ2-2; D ambiguous. Between the trimmed V and J ends, which lost 0 bases and 0 bases, there was a span of 9 bases. Germline assignment: CDR1 SGHRS and CDR2 YFSETQ. The CDR3 sequence is 16 residues long. The CDR3, as DNA: TGCGCCAGCAGCTTGGTTGGCTACACGAACACCGGGGAGCTGTTTTTT. Translated: CASSLVGYTNTGELFF.

The CDR3 DNA is TGTGCCAGCAGTAGATCCGGGACTGGTAAAGAGACCCAGTACTTC. Protein product: CASSRSGTGKETQYF. V and J are TRBV6-1 and TRBJ2-5; TRBD2 is a possible D gene (6 bases). The germline gives CDR1 MNHNS, CDR2 SASEGT. The V and J ends lost 5 bases and 3 bases respectively, with 16 bases between them. The CDR3 length is 15 residues.

The V and J genes are TRBV7-9 and TRBJ1-5, with a possible D match to TRBD1 (5 bases). This CDR3 contains 15 residues. CDR1 and CDR2 (germline): SEHNR, FQNEAQ (reference sequence). The germline V and J ends were trimmed by 5 bases and 3 bases, with 14 bases remaining between them. The CDR3 sequence: CASSPGRGDNQPQHF. For the CDR3, the DNA is TGTGCCAGCAGCCCGGGGCGGGGTGACAATCAGCCCCAGCATTTT.

This clonotype came up a few times. This chain connects TRBV4-1 to TRBJ2-2, with 10 nucleotides matching TRBD1. Unmatched junction bases numbered 6, after V lost 9 bases and J lost 2 bases. CDR1 is MGHRA, CDR2 YSYEKL, per germline. The CDR3 covers 15 residues. The CDR3 DNA sequence: TGCGCCAGTCGACAGGGGGCAAGTAACACCGGGGAGCTGTTTTTT. As protein: CASRQGASNTGELFF.

This clonotype was counted between two and nine times. V is TRBV20-1 and J is TRBJ1-3; 7 bases agree with TRBD1. CDR1 and CDR2 from the germline V gene are DFQATT and SNEGSKA (reference sequence). The CDR3 is 15 residues long. J was trimmed by 0 bases and V by 4 bases; bases with no gene match: 6. CDR3 coding DNA: TGCAGTGCTAAGACAGGGACGGGCTCTGGAAACACCATATATTTT. As protein: CSAKTGTGSGNTIYF.

This clonotype was counted only a few times. The chain joins TRBV5-1 to TRBJ2-7; 11 positions match TRBD1. The CDR3 length is 14 residues. Per the germline V gene, CDR1 is SGHRS and CDR2 is YFSETQ. J gave up 5 bases and V 4 bases, and 5 bases lay outside the gene matches. The CDR3 DNA follows: TGCGCCAGCAGCCATTTGGGACAGGGGGACGAGCAGTACTTC. Translating it yields CASSHLGQGDEQYF.

The V and J genes are TRBV3-1 and TRBJ2-3; the match to TRBD2 covers 10 bases. The CDR3 covers 16 residues. The V segment lost 8 bases and the J segment 4 bases; nucleotides outside the gene matches: 12. From germline, CDR1 is LGHDT and CDR2 YNNKEL (reference sequence). CDR3 in amino acids: CASLASGSRPADTQYF. The CDR3, as DNA: TGTGCCAGCCTGGCTAGCGGGAGTCGGCCGGCAGATACGCAGTATTTT.

The rearrangement joins TRBV24-1 to TRBJ2-1, with 7 bases that match TRBD1. The CDR3 spans 12 residues. Trimming at V came to 7 bases and at J to 14 bases, leaving 10 bases not matched to a gene. Germline V CDR1 and CDR2: KGHDR, SFDVKD. The CDR3 protein is CATRSKRGQEFF. As DNA, the CDR3 is TGTGCCACCAGAAGTAAGAGGGGGCAGGAGTTCTTC.

The genes are TRBV19 and TRBJ2-4; perhaps TRBD1 as D (6 bases). The CDR3 is 17 residues long. Germline assignment: CDR1 LNHDA and CDR2 SQIVND (reference sequence). Trimming took 2 bases from V and 0 from J, leaving 14 bases between them. The CDR3 region is CASSISGASVAKNIQYF. The CDR3, as DNA: TGTGCCAGTAGTATATCAGGGGCCTCGGTAGCCAAAAACATTCAGTACTTC.

This clonotype was recorded once. This chain links TRBV7-8 with TRBJ1-5, with a possible D match to TRBD1 (5 bases). Trimming left V 1 base short and J 3 bases short, with 13 bases between. The CDR3 is 16 amino acids. From germline, CDR1 is SGHVS and CDR2 FQNEAQ. The DNA for the CDR3 is TGTGCCAGCAGCTTAGGATTTCCGGGGGACAATCAGCCCCAGCATTTT. Translated, it gives CASSLGFPGDNQPQHF. The full variable domain, with the rest looked up from reference TRBV7-8 and TRBJ1-5, is GAGVSQSPRYKVAKRGQDVALRCDPISGHVSLFWYQQALGQGPEFLTYFQNEAQLDKSGLPSDRFFAERPEGSVSTLKIQRTQQEDSAVYLCASSLGFPGDNQPQHFGDGTRLSIL.

In this sample, this clonotype turned up a few times. The J gene is TRBJ2-1, the V gene TRBV11-2; TRBD2 matches at 13 bases. The junction had 7 bases not matched to a gene; V was cut back by 1 base and J by 7 bases. This CDR3 comprises 17 residues. Per the germline V gene, CDR1 is SGHAT and CDR2 is FQNNGV. CDR3 bases: TGTGCCAGCAGCTTAGTTCTTGGACTAGCGGGAGTTAATGAGCAGTTCTTC. It is translated as CASSLVLGLAGVNEQFF.

This sequence joins TRBV24-1 and TRBJ1-6; D uncertain. The germline V and J ends were trimmed by 3 bases and 0 bases, with 14 bases remaining between them. The CDR3 has 18 amino acids. CDR1 KGHDR and CDR2 SFDVKD come from the germline V gene. CDR3 sequence reads: CATSDTGPWSSYNSPLHF. CDR3 DNA: TGTGCCACCAGTGATACCGGGCCCTGGAGCTCCTATAATTCACCCCTCCACTTT.

The table lists this clonotype with a count of one. An end of the junction differs from the germline gene, which may be a read error. The chain has TRBV7-9 and TRBJ1-4; D gene uncertain. CDR3 length: 14 amino acids. The germline V gene encodes CDR1 SEHNR and CDR2 FQNEAQ (reference sequence). The CDR3 reads CASSPPSQLEKLSF. Here the CDR3 DNA reads TGTGCCAGCAGCCCCCCCAGTCAGTTAGAAAAACTGTCTTTT.

The chain uses TRBV3-1 and TRBJ2-3, with TRBD2 as a possible D gene (5 bases). Per germline, CDR1 LGHDT and CDR2 YNNKEL (reference sequence). V was cut by 4 bases and J by 10 bases, with 15 bases left in between. This CDR3 spans 13 amino acids. CDR3 loop: CASSPLLAGAQYF. The CDR3 nucleotides read TGTGCCAGCAGCCCTTTGCTAGCTGGAGCGCAGTATTTT.

This clonotype was found a few times. The V and J genes are TRBV5-5 and TRBJ1-5; D ambiguous. This CDR3 comprises 14 residues. Trimming pared 2 bases from V and 4 bases from J, leaving 10 bases between. Germline CDR1 SGHKS, CDR2 YYEKEE (reference sequence). The CDR3 region has the DNA TGTGCCAGCAGCTTCGGGTCCGAAAATCAGCCCCAGCATTTT. It specifies CASSFGSENQPQHF.

V gene TRBV28 combines with J gene TRBJ2-1, with 12 bases lining up with TRBD2. Trimming at V came to 5 bases and at J to 4 bases, leaving 12 bases not matched to a gene. Germline V gene lookup returns CDR1 MDHEN and CDR2 SYDVKM. This CDR3 region has 18 residues. CDR3 DNA: TGTGCCAGCAGTCCTCGCTTAGGGACTAGCGGGCCTTACAATGAGCAGTTCTTC. It codes for CASSPRLGTSGPYNEQFF.

The rearrangement uses TRBV2 and TRBJ2-7; 8 bases align to TRBD2. CDR3 length equals 14 residues. Trimming at V came to 3 bases and at J to 7 bases, leaving 8 bases not matched to a gene. Germline loops: CDR1 SNHLY, CDR2 FYNNEI. Here the CDR3 reads CASSDPGVAGEQYV. As DNA, the CDR3 is TGTGCCAGCAGTGACCCGGGGGTAGCGGGAGAGCAGTACGTC.

This clonotype was counted between two and nine times. The chain carries TRBV11-2 and TRBJ2-5; D possibly matches TRBD1 or TRBD2 (6 bases each). This CDR3 comprises 15 residues. Trimming took off 5 bases at V and 5 bases at J, with 18 bases between the two ends. Germline V lookup: CDR1 SGHAT, CDR2 FQNNGV. The DNA of the CDR3 is TGTGCCAGCAGCCTAACAGGGCTCGGAGGGGAGACCCAGTACTTC. Encoded protein: CASSLTGLGGETQYF.